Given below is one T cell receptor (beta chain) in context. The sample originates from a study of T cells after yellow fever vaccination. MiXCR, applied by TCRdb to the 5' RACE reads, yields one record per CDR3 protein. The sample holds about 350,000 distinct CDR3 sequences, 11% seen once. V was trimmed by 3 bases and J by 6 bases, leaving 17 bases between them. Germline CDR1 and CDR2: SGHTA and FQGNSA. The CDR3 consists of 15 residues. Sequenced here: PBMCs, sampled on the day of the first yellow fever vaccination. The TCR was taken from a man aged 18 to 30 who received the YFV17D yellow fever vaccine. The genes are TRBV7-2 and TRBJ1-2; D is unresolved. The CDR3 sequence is CASSFAGTRGHGYTF. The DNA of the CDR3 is TGTGCCAGCAGCTTCGCAGGCACGCGAGGGCATGGCTACACCTTC.